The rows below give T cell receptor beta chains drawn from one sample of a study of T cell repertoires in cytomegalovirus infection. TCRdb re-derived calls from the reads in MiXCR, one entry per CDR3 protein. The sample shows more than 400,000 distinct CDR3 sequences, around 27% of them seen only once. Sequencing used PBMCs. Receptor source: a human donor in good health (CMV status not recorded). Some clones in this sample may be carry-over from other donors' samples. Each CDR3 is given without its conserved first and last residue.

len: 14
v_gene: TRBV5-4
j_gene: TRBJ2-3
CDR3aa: ASSRGLAGVADTQY

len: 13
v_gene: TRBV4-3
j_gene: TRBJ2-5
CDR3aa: ASSREQVPGETQY

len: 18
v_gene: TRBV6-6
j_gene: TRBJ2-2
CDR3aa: ASSSLPGLAGGTSTGELF

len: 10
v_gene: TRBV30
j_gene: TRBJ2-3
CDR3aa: AWSHSTDTQY

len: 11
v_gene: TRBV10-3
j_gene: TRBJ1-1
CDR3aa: AIRFDLNTEAF

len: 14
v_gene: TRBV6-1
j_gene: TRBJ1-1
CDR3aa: ASFPMNVGPRTEAF

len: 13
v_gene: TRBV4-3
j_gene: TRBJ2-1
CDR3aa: ASSLRKRHRNEQF

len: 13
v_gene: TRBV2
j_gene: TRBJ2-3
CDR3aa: ASSEGWAATDTQY

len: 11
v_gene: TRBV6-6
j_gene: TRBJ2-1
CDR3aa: ASSDHRGMPPF

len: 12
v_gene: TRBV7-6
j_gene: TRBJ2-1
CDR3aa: ASSLDLAASEQF

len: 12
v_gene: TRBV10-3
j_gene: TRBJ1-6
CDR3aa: AISDPGDNSPLH

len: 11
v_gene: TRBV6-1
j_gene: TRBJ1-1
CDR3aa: ASSDLDRAEAF

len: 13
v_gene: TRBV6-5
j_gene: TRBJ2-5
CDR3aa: ASKRIEGRQETQY

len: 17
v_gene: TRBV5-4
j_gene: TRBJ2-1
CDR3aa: ASSFPLTTGLFSYNEQF

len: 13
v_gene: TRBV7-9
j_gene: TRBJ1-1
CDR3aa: ASSSDRGHHTEAF

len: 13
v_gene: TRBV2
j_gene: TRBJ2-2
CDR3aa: ASSVIGGVTGELF

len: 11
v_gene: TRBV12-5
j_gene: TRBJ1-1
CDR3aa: ASGLLGVQEAF

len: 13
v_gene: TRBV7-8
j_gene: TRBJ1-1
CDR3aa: ASSLRSGGNTEAF

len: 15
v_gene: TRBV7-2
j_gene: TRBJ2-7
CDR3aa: ASSLGPGSGQVYEQY

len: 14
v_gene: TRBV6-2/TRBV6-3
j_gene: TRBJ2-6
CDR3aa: ASSPRRGAGANVLT

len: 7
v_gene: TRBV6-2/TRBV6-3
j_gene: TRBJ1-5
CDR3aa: ATGRPQH

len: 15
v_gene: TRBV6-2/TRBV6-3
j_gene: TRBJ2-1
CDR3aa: ASSSGLAGGGYNEQF

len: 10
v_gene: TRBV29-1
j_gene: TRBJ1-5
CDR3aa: SGGLRNQPQH

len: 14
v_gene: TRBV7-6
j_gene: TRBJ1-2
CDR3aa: ASSPSRAADSGGYT

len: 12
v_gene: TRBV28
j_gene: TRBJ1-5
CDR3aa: ASSAQDRVQPQH

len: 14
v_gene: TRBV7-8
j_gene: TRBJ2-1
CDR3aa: ASSLRGRERGWEQF

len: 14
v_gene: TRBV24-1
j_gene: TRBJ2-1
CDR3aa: ATSDPRGPASNEQF

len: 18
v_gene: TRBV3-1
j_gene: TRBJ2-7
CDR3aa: ASSLGTGGRGAKLAYEQY

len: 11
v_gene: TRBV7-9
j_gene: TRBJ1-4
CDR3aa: ASSSRTYEKLF

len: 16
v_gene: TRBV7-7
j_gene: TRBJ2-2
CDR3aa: ASSLEPPGLMNTGELF

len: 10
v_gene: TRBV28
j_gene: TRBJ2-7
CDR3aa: ASSLGQIEQY

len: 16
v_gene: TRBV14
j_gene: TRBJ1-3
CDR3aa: ASSQNQRPLLSGNTIY

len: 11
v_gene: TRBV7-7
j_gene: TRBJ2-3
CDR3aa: ASADGSTDTQY

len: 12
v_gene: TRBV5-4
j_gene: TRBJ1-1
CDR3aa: ASSPNRGTTEAF

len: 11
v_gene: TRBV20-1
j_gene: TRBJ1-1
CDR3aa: SARQGTGTEAF

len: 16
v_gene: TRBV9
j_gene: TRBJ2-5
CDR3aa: ASSVAGAGGGSLETQY

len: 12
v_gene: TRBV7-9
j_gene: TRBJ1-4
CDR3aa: ASSLAQGHEKLF

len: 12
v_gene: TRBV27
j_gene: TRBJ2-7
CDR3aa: ASSSRLAGYEQY

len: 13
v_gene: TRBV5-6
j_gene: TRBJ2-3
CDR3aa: ASSLEGDSTDTQY

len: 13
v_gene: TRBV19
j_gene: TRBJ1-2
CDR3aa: ASTPSSGEFYGYT

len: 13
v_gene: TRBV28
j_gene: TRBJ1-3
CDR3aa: ATIPLPISGNTIY

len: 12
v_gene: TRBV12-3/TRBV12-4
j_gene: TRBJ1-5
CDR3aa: ASSSDRRNQPQH